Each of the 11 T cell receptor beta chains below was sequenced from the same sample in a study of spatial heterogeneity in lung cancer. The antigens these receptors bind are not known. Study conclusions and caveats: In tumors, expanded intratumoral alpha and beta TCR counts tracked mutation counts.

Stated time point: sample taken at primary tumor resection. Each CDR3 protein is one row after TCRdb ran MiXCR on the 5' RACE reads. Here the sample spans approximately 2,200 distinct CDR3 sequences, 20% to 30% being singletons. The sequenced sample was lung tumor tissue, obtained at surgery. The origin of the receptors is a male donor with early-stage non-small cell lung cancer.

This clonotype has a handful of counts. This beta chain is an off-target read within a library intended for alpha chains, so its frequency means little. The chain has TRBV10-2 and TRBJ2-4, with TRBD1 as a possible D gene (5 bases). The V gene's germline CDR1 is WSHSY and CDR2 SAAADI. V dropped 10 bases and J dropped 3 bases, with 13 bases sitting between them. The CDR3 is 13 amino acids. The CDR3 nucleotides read TGCGCCACCTACGACAGAGGCAAAAACATTCAGTACTTC. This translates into CATYDRGKNIQYF.

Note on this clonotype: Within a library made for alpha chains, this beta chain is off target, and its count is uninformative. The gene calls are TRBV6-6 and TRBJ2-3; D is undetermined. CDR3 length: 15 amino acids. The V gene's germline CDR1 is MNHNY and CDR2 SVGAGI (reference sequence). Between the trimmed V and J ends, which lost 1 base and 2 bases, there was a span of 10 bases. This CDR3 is CASSYYGYDTDTQYF. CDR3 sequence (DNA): TGTGCCAGCAGTTACTATGGATATGACACAGATACGCAGTATTTT.

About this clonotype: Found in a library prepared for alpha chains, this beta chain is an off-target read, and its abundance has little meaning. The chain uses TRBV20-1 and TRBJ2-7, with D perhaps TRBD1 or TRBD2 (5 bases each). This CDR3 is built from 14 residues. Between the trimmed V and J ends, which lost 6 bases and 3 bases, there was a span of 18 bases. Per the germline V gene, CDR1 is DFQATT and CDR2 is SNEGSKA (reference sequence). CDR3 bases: TGCAGTGCGAAAGGGGACGAGGTCATCTACGAGCAGTACTTC. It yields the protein CSAKGDEVIYEQYF.

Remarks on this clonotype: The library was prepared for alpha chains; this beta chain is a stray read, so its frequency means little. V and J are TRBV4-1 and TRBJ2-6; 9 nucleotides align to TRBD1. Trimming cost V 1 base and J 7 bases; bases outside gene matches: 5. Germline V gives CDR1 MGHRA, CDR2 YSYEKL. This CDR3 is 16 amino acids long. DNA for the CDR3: TGCGCCAGCAGCCAAGCCGGGACAGGGATCGCCAACGTCCTGACTTTC. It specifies CASSQAGTGIANVLTF.

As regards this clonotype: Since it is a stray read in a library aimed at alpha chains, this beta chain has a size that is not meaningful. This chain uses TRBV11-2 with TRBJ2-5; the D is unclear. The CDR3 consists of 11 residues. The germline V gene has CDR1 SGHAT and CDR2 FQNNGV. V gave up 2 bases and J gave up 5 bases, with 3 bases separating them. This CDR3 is CASSLSETQYF. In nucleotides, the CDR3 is TGTGCCAGCAGCTTATCTGAGACCCAGTACTTC.

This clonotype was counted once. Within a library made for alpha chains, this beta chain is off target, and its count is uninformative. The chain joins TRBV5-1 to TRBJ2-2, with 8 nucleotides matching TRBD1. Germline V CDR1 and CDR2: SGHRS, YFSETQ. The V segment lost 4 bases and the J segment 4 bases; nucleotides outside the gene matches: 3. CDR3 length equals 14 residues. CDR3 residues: CASSIQGATGELFF. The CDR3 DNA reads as TGCGCCAGCAGCATTCAGGGGGCCACCGGGGAGCTGTTTTTT.

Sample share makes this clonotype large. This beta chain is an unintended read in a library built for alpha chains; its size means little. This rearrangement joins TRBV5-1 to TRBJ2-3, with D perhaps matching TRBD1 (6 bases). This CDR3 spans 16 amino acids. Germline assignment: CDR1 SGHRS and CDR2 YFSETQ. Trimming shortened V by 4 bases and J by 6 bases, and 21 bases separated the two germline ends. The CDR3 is CASSASGQASGDTQYF. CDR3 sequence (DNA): TGCGCCAGCAGCGCATCGGGACAAGCTTCCGGCGATACGCAGTATTTT. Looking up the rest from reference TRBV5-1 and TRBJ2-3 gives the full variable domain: KAGVTQTPRYLIKTRGQQVTLSCSPISGHRSVSWYQQTPGQGLQFLFEYFSETQRNKGNFPGRFSGRQFSNSRSEMNVSTLELGDSALYLCASSASGQASGDTQYFGPGTRLTVL.

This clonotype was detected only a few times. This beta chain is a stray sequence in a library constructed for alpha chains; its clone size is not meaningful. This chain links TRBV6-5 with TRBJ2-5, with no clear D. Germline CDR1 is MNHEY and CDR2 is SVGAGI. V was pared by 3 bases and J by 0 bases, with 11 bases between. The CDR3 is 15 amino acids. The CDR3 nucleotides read TGTGCCAGCAGTTATTGGCCCTTCGACCAAGAGACCCAGTACTTC. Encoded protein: CASSYWPFDQETQYF.

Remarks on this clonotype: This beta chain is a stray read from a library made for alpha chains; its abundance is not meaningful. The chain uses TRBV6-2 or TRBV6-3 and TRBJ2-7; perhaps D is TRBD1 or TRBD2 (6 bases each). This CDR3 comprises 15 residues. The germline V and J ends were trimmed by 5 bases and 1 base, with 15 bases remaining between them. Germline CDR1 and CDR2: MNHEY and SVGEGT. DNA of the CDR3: TGTGCCAGCAGTCCGGGACATGGGGGGTCCTACGAGCAGTACTTC. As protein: CASSPGHGGSYEQYF.

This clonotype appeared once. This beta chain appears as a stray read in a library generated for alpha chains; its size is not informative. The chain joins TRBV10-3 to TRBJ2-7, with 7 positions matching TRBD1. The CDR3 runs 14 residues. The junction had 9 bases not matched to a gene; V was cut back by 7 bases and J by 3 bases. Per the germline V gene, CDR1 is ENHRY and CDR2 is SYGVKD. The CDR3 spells CAIKSGTAVYEQYF. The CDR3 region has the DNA TGTGCCATCAAGTCCGGGACAGCCGTCTACGAGCAGTACTTC.

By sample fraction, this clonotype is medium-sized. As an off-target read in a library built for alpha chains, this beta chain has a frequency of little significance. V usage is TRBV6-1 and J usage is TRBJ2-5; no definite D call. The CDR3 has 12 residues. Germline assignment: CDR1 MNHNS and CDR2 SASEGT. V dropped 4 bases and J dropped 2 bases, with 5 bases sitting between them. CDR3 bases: TGTGCCAGCAGTGCAGATCAAGAGACCCAGTACTTC. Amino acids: CASSADQETQYF.